These 21 T cell receptor beta chains originate from one sample sequenced in a study of CXCR3-negative and CXCR3-positive naive CD8 T cells. The authors prepared UMI-labeled TRB cDNA libraries by 5' RACE. With the 5' RACE reads reprocessed, TCRdb shows one record per CDR3 protein and no DNA. The table lists more than 80,000 distinct CDR3 sequences. No antigens are known for them. Study-wide results and limits: Hydrophobicity of TRB CDR3s was greater in CXCR3-positive naive cells than in CXCR3-negative naive cells.

The specimen was naive CXCR3+ CD8+ T cells from blood. Stated subset: CD45RO-CCR7+CD27+CD95- naive CD8+ T cells expressing CXCR3 (TNR3+). The receptor source for this set is a human donor in good health. Some clones in this sample may be carry-over from other donors' samples.

The V call is TRBV4-1, the J call TRBJ2-2; as DNA is missing, the TRBD2 call by TCRdb cannot be tested. The germline V gene encodes CDR1 MGHRA and CDR2 YSYEKL. The CDR3 is made up of 15 amino acids. CDR3 in amino acids: CASSQTSENTGELFF.

V is TRBV20-1 and J is TRBJ2-1; the TCRdb call, TRBD2, lacks DNA for checking. Germline V lookup: CDR1 DFQATT, CDR2 SNEGSKA (reference sequence). The length of the CDR3 is 13 residues. The CDR3 here is CSAGLAGVYEQFF.

The chain has TRBV9 and TRBJ2-1; TCRdb's assignment of TRBD1 cannot be checked, as there is no DNA. In germline, CDR1 is SGDLS, CDR2 YYNGEE. There are 14 residues in the CDR3. CDR3 amino acids: CASTFGHSYNEQFF.

The chain joins TRBV29-1 to TRBJ2-7; checking the TCRdb D call of TRBD1 is not possible without DNA. In germline, CDR1 is SQVTM, CDR2 ANQGSEA. The CDR3 contains 13 residues. The CDR3 is CSVEGGQGYEQYF.

This chain joins TRBV5-1 and TRBJ2-2; TCRdb picks TRBD1, but there is no DNA to check that call. The CDR3 is made up of 15 amino acids. The germline gives CDR1 SGHRS, CDR2 YFSETQ. Here the CDR3 reads CASRDSGEGTGELFF.

The chain has TRBV20-1 and TRBJ2-7; checking the TCRdb D call of TRBD1 is not possible without DNA. Germline CDR1 and CDR2: DFQATT and SNEGSKA (reference sequence). The CDR3 contains 14 residues. The CDR3 loop is CSARDTRESYEQYF.

The rearrangement joins TRBV4-3 to TRBJ2-3. The germline V gene has CDR1 LGHNA and CDR2 YSLEER. The CDR3 is 15 residues long. The CDR3 loop is CASRHSDTYTDTQYF.

This sequence joins TRBV21-1 and TRBJ2-1. TRBV21-1 represents a pseudogene. This CDR3 is built from 11 residues. This chain's CDR3 is CASSNASEQFF.

The V call is TRBV9, the J call TRBJ1-1; absent DNA, TCRdb's TRBD1 call cannot be checked. The CDR3 is 15 amino acids. In germline, CDR1 is SGDLS, CDR2 YYNGEE. CDR3 residues: CASSPSGPGDTEAFF.

V is TRBV29-1 and J is TRBJ1-5; there is no DNA to check the TCRdb D call of TRBD1. Per the germline V gene, CDR1 is SQVTM and CDR2 is ANQGSEA. There are 13 residues in the CDR3. The CDR3 here is CSVEQGDNQPQHF.

This CDR3 reads CSASGDRDYEQYF. The chain has TRBV20-1 and TRBJ2-7; without DNA, the TCRdb call of TRBD1 cannot be checked. CDR1 is DFQATT and CDR2 is SNEGSKA in the germline V gene (reference sequence). The CDR3 runs 13 residues.

The CDR3 loop is CASSQDVGHWNTGELFF. The chain combines TRBV4-1 with TRBJ2-2; TCRdb outputs TRBD1, but without DNA this stays unchecked. The CDR3 is made up of 17 amino acids. The germline CDR1 and CDR2 sequences are MGHRA and YSYEKL.

The chain links TRBV4-1 to TRBJ2-3; TCRdb calls TRBD2, which cannot be checked without DNA. Germline V gene lookup returns CDR1 MGHRA and CDR2 YSYEKL. The CDR3 is made up of 14 amino acids. CDR3 sequence: CASGQERRGDTQYF.

The V gene is TRBV2, the J gene TRBJ2-6. Looked up from germline, CDR1 is SNHLY and CDR2 is FYNNEI. This CDR3 comprises 13 residues. This chain's CDR3 is CASIRSGANVLTF.

J is TRBJ1-1 and V is TRBV12-3 or TRBV12-4. This CDR3 region has 14 residues. The CDR3 here is CASSLVQDGHEAFF.

The V call is TRBV29-1, the J call TRBJ1-5. The CDR3 spans 13 residues. CDR1 SQVTM and CDR2 ANQGSEA come from the germline V gene. This CDR3 is CSLFRRGNQPQHF.

J is TRBJ1-1 and V is TRBV28. The CDR3 covers 12 residues. Germline V CDR1 and CDR2: MDHEN, SYDVKM. The CDR3 protein is CASSWLNTEAFF.

The V call is TRBV14, the J call TRBJ2-7. CDR1 is SGHDN and CDR2 is FVKESK in the germline V gene. The CDR3 is made up of 13 amino acids. The CDR3 loop reads CASSQLLSYEQYF.

The J gene is TRBJ2-2, the V gene TRBV28. Germline V lookup: CDR1 MDHEN, CDR2 SYDVKM. The CDR3 loop spans 14 amino acids. The CDR3 here is CASSWTANTGELFF.

The V gene is TRBV27, the J gene TRBJ2-7; the TRBD1 assignment by TCRdb is unverifiable without DNA. Per germline, CDR1 MNHEY and CDR2 SMNVEV (reference sequence). The CDR3 length is 16 residues. The CDR3 loop is CASSLSLGGSPYEQYF.

V is TRBV5-1 and J is TRBJ2-7; no DNA is available, so the TRBD2 call from TCRdb remains unchecked. Germline lookup yields CDR1 SGHRS and CDR2 YFSETQ. The length of the CDR3 is 16 residues. CDR3 protein: CASSTPGSGALYEQYF. Variable domain in full (rest from reference TRBV5-1 and TRBJ2-7): KAGVTQTPRYLIKTRGQQVTLSCSPISGHRSVSWYQQTPGQGLQFLFEYFSETQRNKGNFPGRFSGRQFSNSRSEMNVSTLELGDSALYLCASSTPGSGALYEQYFGPGTRLTVT.